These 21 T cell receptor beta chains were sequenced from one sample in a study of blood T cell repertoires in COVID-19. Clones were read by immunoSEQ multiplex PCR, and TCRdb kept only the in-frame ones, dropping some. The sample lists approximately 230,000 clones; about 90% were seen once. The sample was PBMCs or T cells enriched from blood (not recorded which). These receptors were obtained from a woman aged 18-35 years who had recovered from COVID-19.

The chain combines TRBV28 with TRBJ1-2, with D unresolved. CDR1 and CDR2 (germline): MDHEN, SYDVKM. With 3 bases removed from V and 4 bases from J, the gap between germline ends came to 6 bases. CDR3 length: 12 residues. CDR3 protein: CASSFLPYGYTF. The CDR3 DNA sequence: TGTGCCAGCAGTTTCCTTCCCTATGGCTACACCTTC.

The CDR3 sequence is CASSLKSSRRDPTGELFF. The CDR3 DNA reads TGTGCCAGCAGCTTAAAGTCTTCGCGGCGTGACCCTACCGGGGAGCTGTTTTTT. This rearrangement joins TRBV7-2 to TRBJ2-2; D not certain. V lost 2 bases to trimming and J lost 5 bases, with 21 bases between them. Germline CDR1 SGHTA, CDR2 FQGNSA. The CDR3 runs 18 residues.

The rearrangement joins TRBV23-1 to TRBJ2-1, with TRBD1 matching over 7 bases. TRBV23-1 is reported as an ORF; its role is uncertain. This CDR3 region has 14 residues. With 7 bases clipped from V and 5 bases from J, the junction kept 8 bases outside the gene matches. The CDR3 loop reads CASNPGQSNNEQFF. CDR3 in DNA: TGCGCCAGCAACCCGGGACAGAGCAACAATGAGCAGTTCTTC.

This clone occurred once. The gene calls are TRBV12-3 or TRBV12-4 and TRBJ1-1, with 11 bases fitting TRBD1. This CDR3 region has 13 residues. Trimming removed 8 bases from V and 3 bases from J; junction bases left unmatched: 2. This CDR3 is CASRTGGYTEAFF. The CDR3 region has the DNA TGTGCCAGCCGGACAGGGGGCTACACTGAAGCTTTCTTT.

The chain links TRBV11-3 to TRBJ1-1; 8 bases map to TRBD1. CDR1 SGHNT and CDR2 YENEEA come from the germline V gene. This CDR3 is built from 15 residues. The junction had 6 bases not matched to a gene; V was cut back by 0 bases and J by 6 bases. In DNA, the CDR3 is TGTGCCAGCAGCTTAGACGGACAGGGAGGGGCTGAAGCTTTCTTT. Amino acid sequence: CASSLDGQGGAEAFF.

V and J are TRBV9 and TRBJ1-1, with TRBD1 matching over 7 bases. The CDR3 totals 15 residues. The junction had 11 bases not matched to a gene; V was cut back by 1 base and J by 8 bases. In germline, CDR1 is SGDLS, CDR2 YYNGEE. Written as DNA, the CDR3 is TGTGCCAGCAGCGTATCAGGTTTGGGGACAGTCGAAGCTTTCTTT. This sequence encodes CASSVSGLGTVEAFF.

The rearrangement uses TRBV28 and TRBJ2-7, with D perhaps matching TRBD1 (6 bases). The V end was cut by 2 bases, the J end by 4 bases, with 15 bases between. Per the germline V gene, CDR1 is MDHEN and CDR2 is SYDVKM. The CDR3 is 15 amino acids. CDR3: CASSLPLDRSYEQYF. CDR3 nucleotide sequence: TGTGCCAGCAGTTTACCCCTCGACAGGTCGTACGAGCAGTACTTC.

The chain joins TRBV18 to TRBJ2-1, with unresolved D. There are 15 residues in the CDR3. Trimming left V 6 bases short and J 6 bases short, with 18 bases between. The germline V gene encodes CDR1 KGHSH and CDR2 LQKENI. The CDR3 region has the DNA TGTGCCAGCTCGGGCGTCCATTATAGTGGCAATGAGCAGTTCTTC. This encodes CASSGVHYSGNEQFF.

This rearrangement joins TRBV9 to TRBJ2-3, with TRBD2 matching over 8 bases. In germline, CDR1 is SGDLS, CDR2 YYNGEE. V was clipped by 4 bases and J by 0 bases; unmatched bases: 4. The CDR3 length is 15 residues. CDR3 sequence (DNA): TGTGCCAGCAGCAGAGGACTAGCTAGCACAGATACGCAGTATTTT. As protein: CASSRGLASTDTQYF. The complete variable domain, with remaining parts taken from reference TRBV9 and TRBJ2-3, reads DSGVTQTPKHLITATGQRVTLRCSPRSGDLSVYWYQQSLDQGLQFLIQYYNGEERAKGNILERFSAQQFPDLHSELNLSSLELGDSALYFCASSRGLASTDTQYFGPGTRLTVL.

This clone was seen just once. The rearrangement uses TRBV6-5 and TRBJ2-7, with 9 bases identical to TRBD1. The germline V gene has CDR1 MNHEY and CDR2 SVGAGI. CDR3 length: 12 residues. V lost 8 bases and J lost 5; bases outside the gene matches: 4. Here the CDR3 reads CASRGQGHEQYF. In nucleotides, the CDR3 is TGTGCCAGCCGGGGACAGGGACACGAGCAGTACTTC.

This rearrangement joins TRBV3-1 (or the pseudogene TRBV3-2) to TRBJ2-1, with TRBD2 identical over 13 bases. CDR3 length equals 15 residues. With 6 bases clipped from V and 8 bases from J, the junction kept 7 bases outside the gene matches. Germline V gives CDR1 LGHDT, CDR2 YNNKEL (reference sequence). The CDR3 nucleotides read TGTGCCAGCAGACAGACTAGCGGGAGGATGTATGAGCAGTTCTTC. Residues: CASRQTSGRMYEQFF.

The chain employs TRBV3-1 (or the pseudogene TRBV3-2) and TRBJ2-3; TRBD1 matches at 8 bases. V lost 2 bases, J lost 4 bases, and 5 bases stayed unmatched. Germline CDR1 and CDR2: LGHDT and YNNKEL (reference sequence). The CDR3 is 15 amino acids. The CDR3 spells CASSQRTGKADTQYF. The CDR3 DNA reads TGTGCCAGCAGCCAAAGGACAGGGAAAGCAGATACGCAGTATTTT.

The CDR3 reads CASSQEGTGMNTEAFF. Here the CDR3 DNA reads TGCGCCAGCAGCCAAGAGGGGACAGGAATGAACACTGAAGCTTTCTTT. The chain has TRBV4-1 and TRBJ1-1, with 8 positions matching TRBD1. Germline V lookup: CDR1 MGHRA, CDR2 YSYEKL. V shed 0 bases and J 0 bases; nucleotides not matched to a gene: 3. This CDR3 has 16 amino acids.

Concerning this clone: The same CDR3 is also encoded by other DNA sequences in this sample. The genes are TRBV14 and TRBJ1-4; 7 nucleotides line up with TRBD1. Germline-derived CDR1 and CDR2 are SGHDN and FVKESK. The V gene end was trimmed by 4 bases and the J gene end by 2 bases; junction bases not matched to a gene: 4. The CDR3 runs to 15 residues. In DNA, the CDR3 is TGTGCCAGCAGCCCCCGACAGGGCACTAATGAAAAACTGTTTTTT. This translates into CASSPRQGTNEKLFF.

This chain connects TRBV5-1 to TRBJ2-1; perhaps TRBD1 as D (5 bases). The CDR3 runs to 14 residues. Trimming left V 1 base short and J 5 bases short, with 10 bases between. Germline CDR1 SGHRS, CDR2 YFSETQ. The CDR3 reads CASSLRQIDNEQFF. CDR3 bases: TGCGCCAGCAGCTTGAGACAGATTGACAATGAGCAGTTCTTC.

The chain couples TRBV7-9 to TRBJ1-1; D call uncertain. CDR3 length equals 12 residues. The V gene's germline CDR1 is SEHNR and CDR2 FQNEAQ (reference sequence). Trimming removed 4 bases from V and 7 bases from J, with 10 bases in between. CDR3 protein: CASSSGWGEAFF. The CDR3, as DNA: TGTGCCAGCAGCTCGGGGTGGGGTGAAGCTTTCTTT.

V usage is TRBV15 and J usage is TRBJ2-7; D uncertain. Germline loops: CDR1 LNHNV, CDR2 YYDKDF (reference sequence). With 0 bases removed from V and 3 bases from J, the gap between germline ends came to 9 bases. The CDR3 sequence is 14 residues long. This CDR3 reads CATSREVTVYEQYF. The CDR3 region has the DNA TGTGCCACCAGCAGAGAGGTTACTGTCTACGAGCAGTACTTC.

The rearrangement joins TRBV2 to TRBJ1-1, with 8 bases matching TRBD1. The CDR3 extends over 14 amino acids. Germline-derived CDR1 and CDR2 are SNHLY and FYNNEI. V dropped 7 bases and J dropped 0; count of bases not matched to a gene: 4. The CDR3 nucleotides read TGTGCCAGCACTGGACAGGGAATGAACACTGAAGCTTTCTTT. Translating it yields CASTGQGMNTEAFF.

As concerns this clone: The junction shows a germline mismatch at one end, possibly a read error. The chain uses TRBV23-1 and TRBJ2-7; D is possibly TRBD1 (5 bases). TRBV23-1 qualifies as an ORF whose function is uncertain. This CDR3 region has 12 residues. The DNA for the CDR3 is TGCGCCAGCAGTCAATGGCCAGGGTGGGTGTGCTTC. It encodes CASSQWPGWVCF.

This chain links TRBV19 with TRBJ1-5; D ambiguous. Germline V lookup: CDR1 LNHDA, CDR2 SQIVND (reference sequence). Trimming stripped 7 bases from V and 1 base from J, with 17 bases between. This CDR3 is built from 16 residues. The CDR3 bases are TGTGCCAGTAATTGGCGACCGACACAAAGCAATCAGCCCCAGCATTTT. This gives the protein CASNWRPTQSNQPQHF.

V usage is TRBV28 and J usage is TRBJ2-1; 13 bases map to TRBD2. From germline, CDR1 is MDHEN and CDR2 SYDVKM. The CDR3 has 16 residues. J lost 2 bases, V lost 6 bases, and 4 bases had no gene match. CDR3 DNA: TGTGCCAGCAGGTCTACTAGCGGGAGGGCCTACAATGAGCAGTTCTTC. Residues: CASRSTSGRAYNEQFF.